This TCR beta chain was captured by sequencing in a study of blood T cells in healthy people across ages. For the second PCR, which ran for about 7 to 11 cycles, a sample-barcoded 5' primer and a J-beta primer mix were used. Each cDNA was tagged by a template-switch adaptor containing 12 random nucleotides. TCRdb independently ran MiXCR on the 5' RACE reads; one entry per CDR3 protein. The sample has about 730,000 distinct CDR3 sequences; 40% to 45% are singletons. V was pared by 2 bases and J by 3 bases, with 19 bases of the junction left unmatched. This CDR3 region has 21 residues. CDR1 is SGHRS and CDR2 is YFSETQ in the germline V gene. Points on this clonotype: No antigen is known for it.

Study-wide findings and caveats: Diversity was estimated from one million T cells, and these estimates were considered underestimates. When set beside aged donors, long-lived donors presented more naive CD4+ cells and higher diversity. Unsorted PBMCs prevented conclusive naive versus antigen-experienced comparison.

The chain carries TRBV5-1 and TRBJ2-1; 11 bases match TRBD2. This receptor was obtained from a woman aged 55-70 years in good health. Sample: blood. The DNA of the CDR3 is TGCGCCAGCAGCTTAGCCTATAGCGGGAGGGACAGGGAGGTCAACTACAATGAGCAGTTCTTC. Its protein product is CASSLAYSGRDREVNYNEQFF.